This TCR beta chain emerged from a study of technical replicates of blood from four donors. This clone was observed once. Profiled with immunoSEQ multiplex PCR; TCRdb holds only in-frame clones, not every one. The repertoire has about 100,000 clones, 95% to 96% of them found once; the top ten carry approximately 0.2%. Germline CDR1 and CDR2: SGHNT and YYREEE (reference sequence). This CDR3 has 17 residues. The V and J ends lost 1 base and 4 bases respectively, with 19 bases between them. This sequence was found in a human donor in good health. This rearrangement joins TRBV5-4 to TRBJ2-3; D is perhaps TRBD2 (6 bases). Sample: T cells isolated from PBMCs. CDR3 in DNA: TGTGCCAGCAGCTTGAGATACCGGGAGTTAATGGCAGATACGCAGTATTTT. Translating it yields CASSLRYRELMADTQYF.